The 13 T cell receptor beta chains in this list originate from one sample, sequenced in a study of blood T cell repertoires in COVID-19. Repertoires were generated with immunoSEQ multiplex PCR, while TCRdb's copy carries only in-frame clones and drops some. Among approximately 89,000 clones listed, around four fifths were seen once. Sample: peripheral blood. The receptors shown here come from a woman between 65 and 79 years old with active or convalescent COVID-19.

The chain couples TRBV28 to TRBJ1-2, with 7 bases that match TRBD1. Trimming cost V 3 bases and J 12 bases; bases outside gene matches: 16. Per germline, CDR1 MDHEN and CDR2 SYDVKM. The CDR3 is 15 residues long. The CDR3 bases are TGTGCCAGCAGTTTGGCCCCGGACAGGCCCCTGTCTGACACCTTC. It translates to CASSLAPDRPLSDTF.

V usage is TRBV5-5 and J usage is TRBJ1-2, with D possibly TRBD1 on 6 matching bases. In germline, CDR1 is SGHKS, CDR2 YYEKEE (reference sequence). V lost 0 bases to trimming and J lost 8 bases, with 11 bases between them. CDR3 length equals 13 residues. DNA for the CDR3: TGTGCCAGCAGCTTGGCCCAGGGGCCGGGCTACACCTTC. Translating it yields CASSLAQGPGYTF.

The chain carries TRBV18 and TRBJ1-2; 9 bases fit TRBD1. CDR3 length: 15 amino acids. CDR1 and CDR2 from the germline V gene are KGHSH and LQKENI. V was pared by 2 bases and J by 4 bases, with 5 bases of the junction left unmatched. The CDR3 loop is CASSPGTGSIYGYTF. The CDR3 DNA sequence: TGTGCCAGCTCACCAGGGACAGGGTCCATCTATGGCTACACCTTC.

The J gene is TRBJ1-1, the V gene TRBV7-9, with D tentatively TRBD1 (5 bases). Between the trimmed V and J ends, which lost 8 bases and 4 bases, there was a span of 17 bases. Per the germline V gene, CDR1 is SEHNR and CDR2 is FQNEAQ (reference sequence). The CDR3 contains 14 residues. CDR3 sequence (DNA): TGTGCCAGCGGCGGAGGGGTTGGGGGCACTGAAGCTTTCTTT. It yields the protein CASGGGVGGTEAFF.

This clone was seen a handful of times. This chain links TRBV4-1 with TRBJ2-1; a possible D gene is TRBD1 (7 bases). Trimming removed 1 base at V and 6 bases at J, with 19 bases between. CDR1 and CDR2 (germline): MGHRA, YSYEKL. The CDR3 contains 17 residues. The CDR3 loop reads CASSQVEVLQGGNEQFF. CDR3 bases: TGCGCCAGCAGCCAAGTGGAAGTATTGCAGGGGGGCAATGAGCAGTTCTTC.

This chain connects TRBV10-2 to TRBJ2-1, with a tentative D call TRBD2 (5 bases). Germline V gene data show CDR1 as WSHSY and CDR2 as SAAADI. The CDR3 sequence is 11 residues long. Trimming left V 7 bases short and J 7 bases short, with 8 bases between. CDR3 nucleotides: TGCGCCAGCAAGCGGTTTAATGAGCAGTTCTTC. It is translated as CASKRFNEQFF.

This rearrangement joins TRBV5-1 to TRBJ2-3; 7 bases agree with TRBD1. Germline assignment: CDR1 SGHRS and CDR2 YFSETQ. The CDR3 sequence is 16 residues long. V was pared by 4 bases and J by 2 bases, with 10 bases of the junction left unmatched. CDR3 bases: TGCGCCAGCAGCAAGCCAACAGGGGTCCCCACAGATACGCAGTATTTT. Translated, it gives CASSKPTGVPTDTQYF.

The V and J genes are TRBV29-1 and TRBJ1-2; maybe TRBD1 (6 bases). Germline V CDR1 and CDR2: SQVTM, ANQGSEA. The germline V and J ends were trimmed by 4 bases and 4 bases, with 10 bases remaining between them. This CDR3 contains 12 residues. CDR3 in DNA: TGCAGCGTTGTCGGGGGGCTCTATGGCTACACCTTC. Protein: CSVVGGLYGYTF.

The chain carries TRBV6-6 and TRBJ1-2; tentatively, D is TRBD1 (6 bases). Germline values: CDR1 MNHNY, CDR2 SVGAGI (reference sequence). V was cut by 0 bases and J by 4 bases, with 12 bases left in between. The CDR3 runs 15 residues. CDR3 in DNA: TGTGCCAGCAGTTACTCGTCGGACAGTAGCTATGGCTACACCTTC. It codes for CASSYSSDSSYGYTF.

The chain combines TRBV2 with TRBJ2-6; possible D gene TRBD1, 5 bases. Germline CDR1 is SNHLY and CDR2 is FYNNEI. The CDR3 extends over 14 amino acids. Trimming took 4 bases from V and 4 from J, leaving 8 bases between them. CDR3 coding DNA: TGTGCCAGCAGTGGACAGCCCGGGGCCAACGTCCTGACTTTC. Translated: CASSGQPGANVLTF.

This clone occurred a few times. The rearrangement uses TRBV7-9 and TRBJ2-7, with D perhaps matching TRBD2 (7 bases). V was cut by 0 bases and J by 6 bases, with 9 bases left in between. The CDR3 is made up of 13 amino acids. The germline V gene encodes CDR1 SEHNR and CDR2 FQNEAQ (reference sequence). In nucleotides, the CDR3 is TGTGCCAGCAGCTTAGCGGGGGGGCGCGAGCAGTACTTC. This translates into CASSLAGGREQYF.

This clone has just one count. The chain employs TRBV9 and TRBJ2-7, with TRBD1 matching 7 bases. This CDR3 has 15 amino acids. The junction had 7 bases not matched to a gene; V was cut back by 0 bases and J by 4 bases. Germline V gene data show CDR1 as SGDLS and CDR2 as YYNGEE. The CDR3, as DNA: TGTGCCAGCAGCGTAGGAGGGGGCAGGGGGTACGAGCAGTACTTC. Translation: CASSVGGGRGYEQYF.

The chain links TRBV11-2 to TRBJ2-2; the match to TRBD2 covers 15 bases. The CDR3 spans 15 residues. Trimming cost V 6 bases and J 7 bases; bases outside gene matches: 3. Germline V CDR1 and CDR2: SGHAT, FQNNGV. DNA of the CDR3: TGTGCCAGCAGGGGACTAGCGGGGGGAGACGGGGAGCTGTTTTTT. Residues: CASRGLAGGDGELFF.